These 10 T cell receptor beta chains share one sample of origin, sequenced in a study of T cell repertoires in ileal Crohn's disease (dated by TCRdb to between 2018 and 2020). Interpreted using the paper, the time point label stands for: inflamed ileum from the surgical specimen. Library preparation employed the immunoSEQ multiplex PCR assay. Sourced from immuneACCESS, this table was stored by TCRdb with only in-frame sequences that have V and J called. A share of the clones is absent; for the studies checked, an unresolved V gene accounts for under half, and the remainder has no known explanation. For this sample there are thousands of clones; about four fifths appear just once. Over 9% of the sample comes from the top ten. The source material was ileal tissue. Receptor source: an adult with Crohn's disease.

The chain employs TRBV7-9 and TRBJ2-3, with 8 bases identical to TRBD2. This CDR3 is 17 amino acids long. V was clipped by 5 bases and J by 2 bases; unmatched bases: 12. The V gene's germline CDR1 is SEHNR and CDR2 FQNEAQ (reference sequence). CDR3 in DNA: TGTGCCAGCAGCCCATACGTGGCGGGGGGACTCACAGATACGCAGTATTTT. It is translated as CASSPYVAGGLTDTQYF.

J is TRBJ2-2 and V is TRBV30; weak D call: TRBD2 (5 bases). Germline V gene sequence: CDR1 GTSNPN, CDR2 SVGIG (reference sequence). The CDR3 runs to 16 residues. V gave up 2 bases and J gave up 3 bases, with 16 bases separating them. CDR3 in amino acids: CAWSRGSGVYTGELFF. In nucleotides, the CDR3 is TGTGCCTGGAGTCGTGGGAGTGGGGTTTACACCGGGGAGCTGTTTTTT. Full variable domain (outside the CDR3, taken from reference TRBV30 and TRBJ2-2): SQTIHQWPATLVQPVGSPLSLECTVEGTSNPNLYWYRQAAGRGLQLLFYSVGIGQISSEVPQNLSASRPQDRQFILSSKKLLLSDSGFYLCAWSRGSGVYTGELFFGEGSRLTVL.

The chain recombines TRBV9 with TRBJ2-1; D is perhaps TRBD2 (6 bases). The CDR3 is made up of 14 amino acids. Trimming removed 4 bases at V and 5 bases at J, with 13 bases between. Germline lookup yields CDR1 SGDLS and CDR2 YYNGEE. For the CDR3, the DNA is TGTGCCAGCAGCTCCTTCCCGGGGGACAATGAGCAGTTCTTC. Translation gives CASSSFPGDNEQFF.

The chain is built from TRBV6-4 and TRBJ2-3, with D unclear. The germline V and J ends were trimmed by 6 bases and 2 bases, with 6 bases remaining between them. Germline V gene data show CDR1 as MRHNA and CDR2 as SNTAGT. This CDR3 has 12 residues. CDR3 DNA: TGTGCCAGCAGAGGGAACACAGATACGCAGTATTTT. Translated, it gives CASRGNTDTQYF.

This sequence joins TRBV21-1 and TRBJ2-7; TRBD1, as called in the table, went unchecked against the DNA. TRBV21-1 is a known pseudogene. The CDR3 runs to 15 residues. This chain's CDR3 is CASSKGGTGSYEQYF. CDR3 nucleotide sequence: TGTGCCAGCAGCAAAGGGGGGACAGGGTCCTACGAGCAGTACTTC.

This chain links TRBV11-3 with TRBJ2-2; D might be TRBD2 (6 bases). The germline gives CDR1 SGHNT, CDR2 YENEEA. V was cut by 5 bases and J by 5 bases, with 15 bases left in between. This CDR3 is 15 amino acids long. In nucleotides, the CDR3 is TGTGCCAGCAGCCCTTCGCCGGAGGGGACCGGGGAGCTGTTTTTT. Amino acids: CASSPSPEGTGELFF.

This chain links TRBV14 with TRBJ1-6, with a weak D call TRBD1 (5 bases). Trimming left V 7 bases short and J 0 bases short, with 10 bases between. This CDR3 region has 15 residues. The germline gives CDR1 SGHDN, CDR2 FVKESK. The DNA for the CDR3 is TGTGCCAGCACCGGGGGAGGCTCCTATAATTCACCCCTCCACTTT. It translates to CASTGGGSYNSPLHF. Together with reference TRBV14 and TRBJ1-6, the CDR3 gives the full variable domain: EAGVTQFPSHSVIEKGQTVTLRCDPISGHDNLYWYRRVMGKEIKFLLHFVKESKQDESGMPNNRFLAERTGGTYSTLKVQPAELEDSGVYFCASTGGGSYNSPLHFGNGTRLTVT.

This clone came up a few times. The V call is TRBV5-4, the J call TRBJ1-1, with a tentative D call TRBD1 (5 bases). The V gene's germline CDR1 is SGHNT and CDR2 YYREEE (reference sequence). The V end was cut by 5 bases, the J end by 3 bases, with 11 bases between. CDR3 length equals 13 residues. The CDR3 DNA sequence: TGTGCCAGCAGTTCTGACAGACACACTGAAGCTTTCTTT. Translated, it gives CASSSDRHTEAFF.

V gene TRBV16 combines with J gene TRBJ1-2; weak D call: TRBD1 (5 bases). The germline V gene has CDR1 KGHSY and CDR2 FQNENV. This CDR3 contains 14 residues. Trimming pared 1 base from V and 8 bases from J, leaving 14 bases between. CDR3 bases: TGTGCCAGCAGCCAATTAGGGGAGGAAGAGGGCTACACCTTC. Protein product: CASSQLGEEEGYTF.

This chain links TRBV7-2 with TRBJ2-3; D remains unclear. Deletions cut 6 bases from V and 5 bases from J, with 9 bases between. The CDR3 loop spans 12 amino acids. Germline CDR1 is SGHTA and CDR2 is FQGNSA. CDR3 coding DNA: TGTGCCAGCAGTCCTAGTCGAGATACGCAGTATTTT. This encodes CASSPSRDTQYF.